One and the same sample provided the 3 T cell receptor beta chains below, sequenced in a study of response to subunit inactivated influenza vaccine. TCRdb passed the RT-PCR reads through MiXCR, listing each CDR3 protein once. The sample includes about 160,000 distinct CDR3 sequences, 11% seen only once; the top ten take over 10%. Material: non-naive T cells sorted from PBMCs, obtained about 40 days after vaccination. The receptors shown here come from a man aged 45-65 years who received an inactivated influenza vaccine.

V and J are TRBV20-1 and TRBJ2-1; 9 nucleotides agree with TRBD2. J lost 7 bases, V lost 0 bases, and 7 bases had no gene match. The CDR3 has 15 amino acids. Germline-derived CDR1 and CDR2 are DFQATT and SNEGSKA (reference sequence). CDR3 DNA sequence: TGCAGTGCTAGAGATATCGGGACTAGCCGTAATGAGCAGTTCTTC. Translated: CSARDIGTSRNEQFF.

In this sample, this clonotype turned up a few times. The chain has TRBV28 and TRBJ1-1; no firm D call. Germline-derived CDR1 and CDR2 are MDHEN and SYDVKM. This CDR3 has 11 amino acids. With 8 bases removed from V and 6 bases from J, the gap between germline ends came to 10 bases. The CDR3: CASGWRAEAFF. CDR3 in DNA: TGTGCCAGCGGCTGGAGGGCTGAAGCTTTCTTT.

This clonotype occurred a few times. J is TRBJ1-2 and V is TRBV10-3; 8 nucleotides agree with TRBD1. Germline V gives CDR1 ENHRY, CDR2 SYGVKD. V lost 2 bases to trimming and J lost 1 base; unmatched junction nucleotides: 6. The CDR3 totals 16 residues. The CDR3, as DNA: TGTGCCATCAGTGAGGGGAGGACAGGGCGTAACTATGGCTACACCTTC. Translating gives CAISEGRTGRNYGYTF.